The 29 T cell receptor beta chains in this list originate from one sample, sequenced in a study of T-cell reconstitution after alpha-beta-depleted transplantation in children. Preparation of the TCRbeta library involved a method that used unique molecular identifiers. TCRdb reprocessed the PCR reads via MiXCR and lists one record per CDR3 protein. Here the sample spans 700,000 or so distinct CDR3 sequences, around 13% being singletons. Source: PBMCs, taken before TCRalphabeta/CD19-depleted stem cell transplant. All receptors derive from a girl aged 2-10 years with congenital amegakaryocytic thrombocytopenia, due to receive a stem cell transplant.

The gene calls are TRBV5-6 and TRBJ1-5; 8 nucleotides match TRBD1. The V gene end was trimmed by 3 bases and the J gene end by 1 base; junction bases not matched to a gene: 0. CDR1 and CDR2 from the germline V gene are SGHDT and YYEEEE. The CDR3 contains 14 residues. CDR3 amino acids: CASSWTGSNQPQHF. The CDR3 DNA follows: TGTGCCAGCAGCTGGACAGGGAGCAATCAGCCCCAGCATTTT.

This clonotype has only a few counts. This chain links TRBV15 with TRBJ2-1; D call uncertain. The ends were cut back, 0 bases at V and 8 bases at J, with 11 bases in the middle. CDR1 is LNHNV, CDR2 YYDKDF, per germline (reference sequence). This CDR3 has 14 residues. This chain's CDR3 is CATSRDPTPYEQFF. CDR3 nucleotides: TGTGCCACCAGCAGAGATCCGACTCCCTATGAGCAGTTCTTC.

This clonotype has only a few counts. This rearrangement joins TRBV19 to TRBJ2-7; the D is unclear. CDR3 size: 15 residues. Germline V gene sequence: CDR1 LNHDA, CDR2 SQIVND (reference sequence). V was pared by 6 bases and J by 3 bases, with 18 bases between. The CDR3: CASSLFKNPVYEQYF. The CDR3 DNA is TGTGCCAGTAGCCTATTTAAGAACCCGGTCTACGAGCAGTACTTC.

This clonotype has just a few counts. DNA of the CDR3: TGCAGTGCTACCGACAGCCCCAGGGAGACCCAGTACTTC. The encoded protein is CSATDSPRETQYF. This sequence joins TRBV20-1 and TRBJ2-5, with a possible D match to TRBD1 (5 bases). Germline lookup yields CDR1 DFQATT and CDR2 SNEGSKA (reference sequence). CDR3 length equals 13 residues. V gave up 4 bases and J gave up 5 bases, with 14 bases separating them.

This clonotype showed up many times. The chain employs TRBV29-1 and TRBJ2-1, with 11 bases identical to TRBD2. The CDR3 totals 14 residues. Germline V gives CDR1 SQVTM, CDR2 ANQGSEA. Trimming at V came to 6 bases and at J to 9 bases, leaving 10 bases not matched to a gene. CDR3 sequence: CSVSTSGIAGEQFF. The CDR3 region has the DNA TGCAGCGTCTCGACTAGCGGGATCGCGGGTGAGCAGTTCTTC.

This clonotype was counted a few times. The CDR3: CASSLVGRLKYGYTF. The CDR3 DNA reads as TGTGCCAGCAGCTTAGTAGGTCGGCTGAAGTATGGCTACACCTTC. V gene TRBV7-9 combines with J gene TRBJ1-2; D unclear. This CDR3 comprises 15 residues. V shed 1 base and J shed 5 bases, with 14 bases lying between them. Germline V gene sequence: CDR1 SEHNR, CDR2 FQNEAQ (reference sequence).

This clonotype was seen ten or more times. This chain links TRBV20-1 with TRBJ2-1; 7 bases fit TRBD2. Germline V gene sequence: CDR1 DFQATT, CDR2 SNEGSKA (reference sequence). The V segment lost 6 bases and the J segment 0 bases; nucleotides outside the gene matches: 5. The CDR3 is 14 amino acids. CDR3 sequence (DNA): TGCAGTGCGGCAAGCGGGACCTCCTACAATGAGCAGTTCTTC. Protein product: CSAASGTSYNEQFF.

This clonotype came up many times. The rearrangement uses TRBV5-1 and TRBJ2-7; D unresolved. Germline V gene sequence: CDR1 SGHRS, CDR2 YFSETQ. The CDR3 totals 14 residues. With 4 bases removed from V and 3 bases from J, the gap between germline ends came to 14 bases. CDR3 DNA: TGCGCCAGCAGCGAGTCAAGTTCGGGCTACGAGCAGTACTTC. Protein: CASSESSSGYEQYF.

This clonotype appeared a few times. The V and J genes are TRBV6-5 and TRBJ2-1; 8 bases fit TRBD2. The CDR3 is 15 amino acids. Trimming cost V 0 bases and J 5 bases; bases outside gene matches: 3. CDR1 and CDR2 (germline): MNHEY, SVGAGI. The CDR3 spells CASSYSSGSNNEQFF. CDR3 DNA: TGTGCCAGCAGTTACTCGAGCGGGAGTAACAATGAGCAGTTCTTC.

This clonotype was counted ten times or more. The chain combines TRBV7-9 with TRBJ2-7; D gene unclear. There are 13 residues in the CDR3. Per the germline V gene, CDR1 is SEHNR and CDR2 is FQNEAQ (reference sequence). Trimming left V 5 bases short and J 1 base short, with 9 bases between. CDR3 sequence (DNA): TGTGCCAGCAGCCGAATTTTATCCTACGAGCAGTACTTC. Translation: CASSRILSYEQYF.

In nucleotides, the CDR3 is TGTGCCAGCTCACCGGACCCGGGACGCTCCACAGATACGCAGTATTTT. It encodes CASSPDPGRSTDTQYF. The chain uses TRBV18 and TRBJ2-3; D might be TRBD1 or TRBD2, each matching 5 bases. Trimming cost V 3 bases and J 2 bases, with 15 bases left between them. Germline CDR1 and CDR2: KGHSH and LQKENI. The CDR3 has 16 residues.

This clonotype was recorded many times. V usage is TRBV6-1 and J usage is TRBJ1-6, with 7 bases fitting TRBD1. Germline lookup yields CDR1 MNHNS and CDR2 SASEGT. J was trimmed by 5 bases and V by 5 bases; bases with no gene match: 9. This CDR3 spans 16 amino acids. The CDR3 region has the DNA TGTGCCAGCAGTAATCAACAGGGGAGGGATAATTCACCCCTCCACTTT. This codes for CASSNQQGRDNSPLHF.

In DNA, the CDR3 is TGCGCCAGCAGCTTGGCCCCGGGGGCATCCTACGAGCAGTACTTC. As protein: CASSLAPGASYEQYF. The chain is built from TRBV5-1 and TRBJ2-7; D is perhaps TRBD1 or TRBD2 (6 bases each). Between the trimmed V and J ends, which lost 0 bases and 1 base, there was a span of 11 bases. Germline CDR1 SGHRS, CDR2 YFSETQ. The CDR3 contains 15 residues.

This clonotype appeared many times. The gene calls are TRBV12-3 or TRBV12-4 and TRBJ2-1; D is possibly TRBD2 (5 bases). The CDR3 runs to 12 residues. The germline V and J ends were trimmed by 6 bases and 5 bases, with 8 bases remaining between them. The CDR3 nucleotides are TGTGCCAGCAGGCGGGCAAACAATGAGCAGTTCTTC. Residues: CASRRANNEQFF.

This clonotype has at least ten counts. The chain combines TRBV12-3 or TRBV12-4 with TRBJ1-2, with a tentative D call TRBD1 (5 bases). The CDR3 is 13 residues long. Trimming cost V 3 bases and J 4 bases, with 9 bases left between them. As DNA, the CDR3 is TGTGCCAGCAGTTTCCCAGGGTTCTATGGCTACACCTTC. Translation: CASSFPGFYGYTF.

Many counts were recorded for this clonotype. This sequence joins TRBV7-8 and TRBJ1-1; D uncertain. The CDR3 extends over 16 amino acids. CDR1 and CDR2 from the germline V gene are SGHVS and FQNEAQ. The V end lost 5 bases, the J end lost 1 base, and 17 bases lay between the germline ends. CDR3: CASSPRRVPRNTEAFF. CDR3 DNA sequence: TGTGCCAGCAGCCCACGACGAGTACCAAGGAACACTGAAGCTTTCTTT.

Only a few counts were recorded for this clonotype. This rearrangement joins TRBV29-1 to TRBJ2-3, with TRBD2 identical over 8 bases. Germline V lookup: CDR1 SQVTM, CDR2 ANQGSEA. The CDR3 is made up of 15 amino acids. V was pared by 6 bases and J by 1 base, with 9 bases of the junction left unmatched. The CDR3 region is CSVARVAGRTDTQYF. The CDR3 DNA reads as TGCAGCGTGGCTCGGGTAGCGGGACGCACAGATACGCAGTATTTT.

This clonotype was detected ten times or more. V is TRBV12-3 or TRBV12-4 and J is TRBJ2-7, with 10 positions matching TRBD2. Unmatched junction bases numbered 5, after V lost 3 bases and J lost 3 bases. The length of the CDR3 is 15 residues. CDR3 sequence: CASSFQVAGGYEQYF. CDR3 nucleotides: TGTGCCAGCAGTTTTCAGGTAGCGGGAGGCTACGAGCAGTACTTC.

This clonotype was counted a few times. J is TRBJ1-4 and V is TRBV12-3 or TRBV12-4; tentative D call: TRBD1 (5 bases). The CDR3 loop spans 14 amino acids. V lost 5 bases, J lost 6 bases, and 13 bases lay in between. CDR3 region: CASSPGDWDEKLFF. The CDR3 nucleotides read TGTGCCAGCAGTCCTGGGGACTGGGATGAAAAACTGTTTTTT.

This clonotype was picked up many times. This sequence joins TRBV12-3 or TRBV12-4 and TRBJ2-1, with 8 bases lining up with TRBD2. CDR3 length equals 15 residues. V was clipped by 2 bases and J by 8 bases; unmatched bases: 8. CDR3 DNA sequence: TGTGCCAGCAGTTTAAGAGCGGGAGTTAGCGATGAGCAGTTCTTC. Translated, it gives CASSLRAGVSDEQFF.

At least ten counts were recorded for this clonotype. CDR3 region: CASSRTGASNTEAFF. CDR3 bases: TGTGCCAGCAGTCGAACAGGGGCCTCGAACACTGAAGCTTTCTTT. The rearrangement uses TRBV12-3 or TRBV12-4 and TRBJ1-1, with 7 bases that match TRBD1. Unmatched junction bases numbered 7, after V lost 5 bases and J lost 1 base. This CDR3 region has 15 residues.

The chain uses TRBV2 and TRBJ2-1; 13 nucleotides agree with TRBD2. The CDR3 covers 18 residues. Germline CDR1 and CDR2: SNHLY and FYNNEI. V lost 5 bases and J lost 4; bases outside the gene matches: 11. CDR3 nucleotides: TGTGCCAGCAGTAAGACTAGCGGGAGGCCCCCATGGTACAATGAGCAGTTCTTC. Its protein is CASSKTSGRPPWYNEQFF.

The CDR3 protein is CSARTFPGRPNTEAFF. DNA of the CDR3: TGCAGTGCTAGGACCTTTCCGGGACGGCCGAACACTGAAGCTTTCTTT. The genes are TRBV20-1 and TRBJ1-1; D possibly corresponds to TRBD1 (5 bases). Germline V gene data show CDR1 as DFQATT and CDR2 as SNEGSKA (reference sequence). The CDR3 sequence is 16 residues long. The V and J ends lost 3 bases and 1 base respectively, with 18 bases between them.

V usage is TRBV20-1 and J usage is TRBJ2-2; 9 nucleotides match TRBD2. From germline, CDR1 is DFQATT and CDR2 SNEGSKA (reference sequence). J gave up 1 base and V 3 bases, and 3 bases lay outside the gene matches. This CDR3 has 15 residues. This chain's CDR3 is CSASEAGGNTGELFF. The CDR3 DNA sequence: TGCAGTGCTAGCGAAGCGGGAGGGAACACCGGGGAGCTGTTTTTT.

A word on this clonotype: Without the conserved terminal phenylalanine or tryptophan, this CDR3 likely stems from a read error. The chain is built from TRBV12-3 or TRBV12-4 and TRBJ2-3; 8 bases are shared with TRBD2. This CDR3 comprises 18 residues. After removal of 3 bases from V and 1 base from J, the junction contained 12 bases not matched to a gene. As DNA, the CDR3 is TGTGCCAGCAGTTTTGAGCGGGAGATAGTAGTCGGCACAGATACGCAGTATTCT. Translating gives CASSFEREIVVGTDTQYS.

This chain links TRBV5-1 with TRBJ1-1, with D possibly TRBD1 on 6 matching bases. This CDR3 is built from 13 residues. Trimming cost V 5 bases and J 6 bases, with 14 bases left between them. Per the germline V gene, CDR1 is SGHRS and CDR2 is YFSETQ. CDR3 in amino acids: CASRDTGTSEAFF. The DNA of the CDR3 is TGCGCCAGCAGAGATACAGGGACTTCTGAAGCTTTCTTT.

This clonotype appeared once. The V and J genes are TRBV2 and TRBJ2-6, with TRBD2 identical over 7 bases. Germline-derived CDR1 and CDR2 are SNHLY and FYNNEI. The CDR3 consists of 18 residues. The V and J ends lost 6 bases and 3 bases, in that order; junction bases with no gene match: 14. CDR3 sequence: CASRGRGGDLSGANVLTF. The DNA for the CDR3 is TGTGCCAGCAGAGGGAGGGGCGGTGACCTAAGTGGGGCCAACGTCCTGACTTTC.

The table lists this clonotype with a count of one. Likely a read error: the CDR3 ends without its conserved phenylalanine or tryptophan. The V gene is TRBV10-3, the J gene TRBJ2-5, with unresolved D. V lost 7 bases and J lost 1, with 10 bases in between. The CDR3 length is 13 residues. Per the germline V gene, CDR1 is ENHRY and CDR2 is SYGVKD. The CDR3 protein is CAITAGPQETQYS. The CDR3 region has the DNA TGTGCCATCACCGCAGGCCCCCAAGAGACCCAGTACTCC.

J is TRBJ2-7 and V is TRBV14; no definite D call. V lost 4 bases and J lost 2, with 15 bases in between. CDR3 length equals 15 residues. Germline V gives CDR1 SGHDN, CDR2 FVKESK. CDR3 sequence reads: CASSLGRAAAYEQYF. The DNA of the CDR3 is TGTGCCAGCAGCCTGGGTCGGGCGGCGGCCTACGAGCAGTACTTC.